This T cell receptor (beta chain) was retrieved from a study of blood T cells in healthy people across ages. The CDR3 has 15 residues. Trimming took off 6 bases at V and 4 bases at J, with 18 bases between the two ends. With a J-beta primer mix and a sample-barcoded 5' primer, a second PCR ran roughly 6 to 12 cycles. TCRdb re-analysed the 5' RACE reads in MiXCR, keeping a single row per CDR3 protein. The data contain some 1.5 million distinct CDR3 sequences, about 28% of them singletons. A remark on this clonotype: Its antigen is unknown.

Study-wide findings and caveats: What prevented conclusive comparison of naive and antigen-experienced cells was that PBMCs were unsorted. Roughly linear age-related decline in beta diversity appeared, significant by age 40. In long-lived donors, naive CD4+ cell counts and diversity exceeded those of aged donors.

Sequencing input: blood. The receptor was isolated from a woman aged 30 to 39 in good health. V usage is TRBV12-3 or TRBV12-4 and J usage is TRBJ2-5; D ambiguous. The CDR3 region is CASRLTNSSLETQYF. CDR3 bases: TGTGCCAGCAGACTTACCAACAGTTCGCTAGAGACCCAGTACTTC.